This TCR beta chain was recovered during a study of graft-versus-host responses after intestinal transplantation. CDR1 and CDR2 from the germline V gene are SEHNR and FQNEAQ (reference sequence). V shed 6 bases and J shed 5 bases, with 16 bases lying between them. The CDR3 totals 14 residues. The repertoire was sequenced with immunoSEQ multiplex PCR; TCRdb's copy has only in-frame clones and lacks some. In the table there are 95,000 to 110,000 clones, roughly 93% of which are singletons. With regard to this clone: The target antigen is unknown.

V and J are TRBV7-9 and TRBJ1-1; D unresolved. The receptor's source is a human donor who received an intestinal transplant. The specimen was unstimulated CD8+ T cells sorted from spleen or lymph node cells, collected before intestinal transplant. CDR3: CASRLIGMGTEAFF. CDR3 bases: TGTGCCAGCAGACTCATCGGGATGGGGACTGAAGCTTTCTTT.